A selection of T cell receptor beta chains follows, all from one sample in a study of regulatory T cells in long-lasting Graves disease. TCRdb reprocessed the multiplex PCR reads via MiXCR and lists one record per CDR3 protein. Found here are hundreds of thousands of distinct CDR3 sequences, 16% of them singletons; the top ten hold 9.5% to 12%. The same specimen was also included in a second study, on T cells in Graves' hyperthyroidism and ophthalmopathy.

Source: peripheral blood mononuclear cells (PBMCs), taken at new diagnosis, from a patient treated with antithyroid drugs. These receptors originate from a woman aged 25 to 39 with Graves disease. The CDR3 runs from the conserved cysteine through the conserved F or W. A D gene is named only where the DNA matches it firmly. Clone size, where shown, is once, few, many, or a class for clones that have expanded.

>.|.|TRBJ1-6|TRBV2
TGTGCCAGCAGCCCCGACATTTACTCCTATAATTCACCCCTCCACTTT
CASSPDIYSYNSPLHF
>TRBD2|once|TRBJ2-7|TRBV5-5
TGTGCCAGCAGCTCCGGAGCGGGAGGGCCCCACGAGCAGTACTTC
CASSSGAGGPHEQYF
>.|.|TRBJ1-2|TRBV27
TGTGCCAGCAGTTTATACGCGACCATAAGTAGCTATGGCTACACCTTC
CASSLYATISSYGYTF
>.|many|TRBJ1-1|TRBV28
TGTGCCAGCAGTCAGGACATGAACACTGAAGCTTTCTTT
CASSQDMNTEAFF
>.|many|TRBJ1-6|TRBV5-1
TGCGCCAGCAGCCCTGATCCGGACATCCATTCACCCCTCCACTTT
CASSPDPDIHSPLHF
>.|many|TRBJ1-1|TRBV20-1
TGCAGTGCTTCTATACCGGGACCCTTGAACACTGAAGCTTTCTTT
CSASIPGPLNTEAFF
>TRBD1|.|TRBJ2-7|TRBV6-1
TGTGCCAGCACCGACAGGGTAATGTCGTACGAGCAGTACTTC
CASTDRVMSYEQYF
>TRBD2|many|TRBJ2-1|TRBV12-3/TRBV12-4
TGTGCCAGCAGTTTCCAGACACTAGCGGTAAACAATGAGCAGTTCTTC
CASSFQTLAVNNEQFF
>TRBD2|many|TRBJ2-1|TRBV2
TGTGCCAGCAGTGCCCTGACTAGCGGGAGCTCCTACAATGAGCAGTTCTTC
CASSALTSGSSYNEQFF
>.|few|TRBJ2-5|TRBV6-1
TGTGCCAGCGCCCGGGACACACTCCAAGAGACCCAGTACTTC
CASARDTLQETQYF
>TRBD1|once|TRBJ2-2|TRBV3-1
TGTGCCAGCAGCCAAGATGTCTCGGACAGGCAGGACGGGGAGCTGTTTTTT
CASSQDVSDRQDGELFF
>.|many|TRBJ1-1|TRBV28
TGTGCCAGCCTAAGCCTCATGAACACTGAAGCTTTCTTT
CASLSLMNTEAFF
>.|.|TRBJ2-5|TRBV27
TGTGCCAGCTCCTCGGGGGAGACCCAGCACTTC
CASSSGETQHF
>TRBD2|many|TRBJ2-7|TRBV5-5
TGTGCCAGCAGCTTGATCCTAGCGGAGCCCTACGAGCAGTACTTC
CASSLILAEPYEQYF
>.|few|TRBJ2-1|TRBV7-9
TGTGCCAGCAGCAAACCGGGACAAACCTACAATGAGCAGTTCTTC
CASSKPGQTYNEQFF
>TRBD1|.|TRBJ2-6|TRBV20-1
TGCAGTGCACCGGGACAGGGGGAAACTGGGGCCAACGTCCTGACTTTC
CSAPGQGETGANVLTF
>TRBD1|.|TRBJ2-6|TRBV5-1
TGCGCCAGCAGCGCAGACAGGGGGCGACCCTCTGGGGCCAGCGTCCTGACTTTC
CASSADRGRPSGASVLTF
>.|few|TRBJ2-3|TRBV10-1
TGCGCCAGCCAGGGGAGGAAAGATACGCAGTATTTT
CASQGRKDTQYF
>.|many|TRBJ1-1|TRBV20-1
TGCAGACTAAAAAGTGGTGGGGGGAACACTGAAGCTTTCTTT
CRLKSGGGNTEAFF
>TRBD1|many|TRBJ2-1|TRBV6-1
TGTGCCAGCAGTACCAGGGGGATGTCCTACAATGAGCAGTTCTTC
CASSTRGMSYNEQFF
>TRBD1|.|TRBJ2-1|TRBV24-1
TGTGCCACCAGTGGTCGGGACCCGACAGGGAACAATGAGCAGTTCTTC
CATSGRDPTGNNEQFF
>.|many|TRBJ1-3|TRBV20-1
TGCAGTGCCGATTCGGGAGATGGAAACACCATATATTTT
CSADSGDGNTIYF
>TRBD2|few|TRBJ2-4|TRBV20-1
TGCAGTGCTAGAGGCATTTCGGGAGGAACCAAAAACATTCAGTACTTC
CSARGISGGTKNIQYF
>.|.|TRBJ1-6|TRBV7-9
TGTGCCAGCAGCGGGGGGAATTCACCCCTCCACTTT
CASSGGNSPLHF
>.|many|TRBJ2-3|TRBV7-2
TGTGCCAGCAGGTTAGCGGAGCCCACAGATACGCAGTATTTT
CASRLAEPTDTQYF
>TRBD2|many|TRBJ2-4|TRBV11-2
TGTGCCAGCAGGGAAGGGAGGGCCGGTTTGGCCAAAAACATTCAGTACTTC
CASREGRAGLAKNIQYF
>.|many|TRBJ2-7|TRBV27
TGTGCCAGCAGTTTGACCCCCCGGACAGCCTACGAGCAGTACTTC
CASSLTPRTAYEQYF
>.|many|TRBJ2-7|TRBV4-2
TGTGCCAGCAGCCAAGGTGTTCAGCTCTCCTACGAGCAGTACTTC
CASSQGVQLSYEQYF
>.|many|TRBJ2-7|TRBV28
TGTGCCAGCAGTCCCCCCCATCTACTCGGGTGGTTGGGGTGGCTAGCTTACGAGCAGTACTTC
CASSPPHLLGWLGWLAYEQYF
>TRBD2|.|TRBJ2-3|TRBV11-2
TGTGCCAGCAGCTTAGGACTAGCGGGAAACACAGATACGCAGTATTTT
CASSLGLAGNTDTQYF
>.|.|TRBJ2-4|TRBV5-8
TGTGCCAGCAGCTTAGGCGGCAGGGGTTACATTCAGTACTTC
CASSLGGRGYIQYF
>.|many|TRBJ2-5|TRBV20-1
TGCAGTGCTAGAACCCGGGGCCTCCAAGAGACCCAGTACTTC
CSARTRGLQETQYF
>.|.|TRBJ2-1|TRBV7-3
TGTGCCAGCAGCCAACCCGGACAAAATAGGGATGAGCAGTTCTTC
CASSQPGQNRDEQFF
>.|.|TRBJ1-1|TRBV6-2/TRBV6-3
TGTGCCAGCAGTACGGGAGGGGACACTGAAGCTTTCTTT
CASSTGGDTEAFF
>.|many|TRBJ2-5|TRBV14
TGTGCCAGCAGCCAAGATTGGGGAGATCAAGAGACCCAGTACTTC
CASSQDWGDQETQYF
>.|few|TRBJ2-2|TRBV29-1
TGCAGCGCCTCGACCGGGGAGCTGTTTTTT
CSASTGELFF
>TRBD2|many|TRBJ2-7|TRBV7-9
TGTGCCAGCAGCTTAGAGCCGGGACTAGCGGGAGTCACAGCGTTCGAGCAGTACTTC
CASSLEPGLAGVTAFEQYF